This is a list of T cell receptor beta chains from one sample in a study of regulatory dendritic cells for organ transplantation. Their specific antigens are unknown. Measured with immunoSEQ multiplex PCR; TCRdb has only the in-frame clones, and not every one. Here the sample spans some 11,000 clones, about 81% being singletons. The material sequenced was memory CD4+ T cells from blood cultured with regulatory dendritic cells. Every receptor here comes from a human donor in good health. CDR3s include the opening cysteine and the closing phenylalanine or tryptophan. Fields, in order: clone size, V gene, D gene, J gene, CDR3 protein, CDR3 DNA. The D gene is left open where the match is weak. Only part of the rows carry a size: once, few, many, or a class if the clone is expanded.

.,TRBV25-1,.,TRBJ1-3,CASSESGRGNTIYF,TGTGCCAGCAGTGAATCAGGGAGGGGAAACACCATATATTTT
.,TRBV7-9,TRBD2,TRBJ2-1,CASSDPGTSGVGFF,TGTGCCAGCAGCGACCCCGGGACTAGCGGGGTCGGGTTCTTC
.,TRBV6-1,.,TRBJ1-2,CASSEVTAGLANYGYTF,TGTGCCAGCAGTGAAGTGACAGCCGGTTTAGCTAACTATGGCTACACCTTC
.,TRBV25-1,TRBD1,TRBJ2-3,CASSVTGVNTQYF,TGTGCCAGCAGTGTGACAGGGGTGAATACGCAGTATTTT
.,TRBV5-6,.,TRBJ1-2,CASSIDRRYGYTF,TGTGCCAGCAGCATCGACAGGAGATATGGCTACACCTTC
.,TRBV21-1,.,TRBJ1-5,CASSKKGSRGHQPQHF,TGTGCCAGCAGCAAAAAGGGTAGTAGGGGGCATCAGCCCCAGCATTTT
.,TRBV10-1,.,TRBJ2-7,CASTPPGKVIYEQYF,TGCGCCAGCACCCCCCCCGGGAAGGTGATCTACGAGCAGTACTTC
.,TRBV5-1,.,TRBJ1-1,CASSLDSSRTEAFF,TGCGCCAGCAGCTTGGACAGTTCCCGGACTGAAGCTTTCTTT
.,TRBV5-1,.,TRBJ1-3,CASSFAEGRSALSGNTIYF,TGCGCCAGCAGCTTCGCGGAGGGAAGGTCCGCGCTCTCTGGAAACACCATATATTTT
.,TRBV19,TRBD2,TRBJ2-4,CASVPYGGATNIQYF,TGTGCCAGTGTCCCTTACGGGGGGGCCACGAACATTCAGTACTTC
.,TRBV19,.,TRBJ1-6,CASTLSGTRNSPLHF,TGTGCCAGTACTTTATCCGGGACACGTAATTCACCCCTCCACTTT
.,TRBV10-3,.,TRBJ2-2,CAISESPTGDGELFF,TGTGCCATCAGTGAGTCCCCCACGGGGGACGGGGAGCTGTTTTTT
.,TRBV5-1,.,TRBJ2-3,CASSLWALTDTQYF,TGCGCCAGCAGCTTGTGGGCCCTCACAGATACGCAGTATTTT
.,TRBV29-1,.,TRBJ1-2,CSVWGLDHGYTF,TGCAGCGTATGGGGACTCGACCATGGCTACACCTTC
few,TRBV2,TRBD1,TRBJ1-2,CASRAIRDRNPGYTF,TGTGCCAGCAGAGCTATCCGGGACAGGAATCCTGGCTACACCTTC
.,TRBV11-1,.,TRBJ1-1,CASSPWEAGTEAFF,TGTGCCAGCAGCCCATGGGAGGCGGGCACTGAAGCTTTCTTT
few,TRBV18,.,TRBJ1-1,CASSPRNGVSFDTEAFF,TGTGCCAGCTCACCACGAAACGGGGTATCCTTTGACACTGAAGCTTTCTTT
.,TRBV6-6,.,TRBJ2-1,CASRTSQGSSYNEQFF,TGTGCCAGTAGAACCTCGCAGGGCAGCTCCTACAATGAGCAGTTCTTC
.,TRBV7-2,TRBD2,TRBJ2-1,CASTPGGLAGSTYNEQFF,TGTGCCAGCACCCCGGGCGGGCTAGCGGGGTCTACCTACAATGAGCAGTTCTTC
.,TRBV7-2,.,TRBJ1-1,CASSLSLNTEAFF,TGTGCCAGCAGCTTATCTCTGAACACTGAAGCTTTCTTT
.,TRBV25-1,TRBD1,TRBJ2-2,CASSGGLGQGLTGELFF,TGTGCCAGCAGTGGGGGTCTTGGACAGGGGCTCACCGGGGAGCTGTTTTTT
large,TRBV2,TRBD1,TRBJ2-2,CASSVGDRDTGELFF,TGTGCCAGCAGTGTCGGGGACAGAGACACCGGGGAGCTGTTTTTT
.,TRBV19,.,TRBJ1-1,CASSIGDRRTEAFF,TGTGCCAGTAGTATCGGTGACAGGAGAACTGAAGCTTTCTTT
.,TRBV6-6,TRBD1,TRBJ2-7,CASRGQGHSYEQYF,TGTGCCAGCAGGGGACAGGGGCACTCCTACGAGCAGTACTTC
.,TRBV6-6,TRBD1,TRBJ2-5,CASSPQGEVGETQYF,TGTGCCAGCAGCCCACAGGGGGAGGTAGGAGAGACCCAGTACTTC
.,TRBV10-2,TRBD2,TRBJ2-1,CASSESQRGGEQFF,TGCGCCAGCAGTGAGTCGCAGCGGGGAGGAGAGCAGTTCTTC